The clone carrying this T cell receptor (beta chain) appeared many times. V gave up 4 bases and J gave up 3 bases, with 18 bases separating them. Germline V lookup: CDR1 SGHTA, CDR2 FQGNSA. The CDR3 spans 16 residues. TCRdb passed the RT-PCR reads through MiXCR, listing each CDR3 protein once. The top ten clones hold roughly 3.9% of a sample with fewer than 800,000 distinct CDR3 sequences, about 14% of them seen once. The rearrangement links TRBV7-2 to TRBJ2-5, with D hard to call. Sequencing used memory CD4+ T cells from blood. The clonotype comes from a female donor in good health, serving as a healthy control. CDR3 residues: CASSYLGSRVEETQYF. CDR3 nucleotides: TGTGCCAGCAGCTACTTAGGGTCAAGGGTGGAAGAGACCCAGTACTTC. The full variable domain, its missing parts supplied by reference TRBV7-2 and TRBJ2-5, is GAGVSQSPSNKVTEKGKDVELRCDPISGHTALYWYRQSLGQGLEFLIYFQGNSAPDKSGLPSDRFSAERTGGSVSTLTIQRTQQEDSAVYLCASSYLGSRVEETQYFGPGTRLLVL.